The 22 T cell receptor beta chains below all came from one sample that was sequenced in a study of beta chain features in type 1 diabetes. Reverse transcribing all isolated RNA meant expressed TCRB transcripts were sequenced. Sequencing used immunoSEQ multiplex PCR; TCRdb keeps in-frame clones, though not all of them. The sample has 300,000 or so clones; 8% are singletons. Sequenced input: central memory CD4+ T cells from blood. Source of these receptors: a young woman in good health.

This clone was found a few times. The CDR3 spells CASSLYTRASGANVLTF. CDR3 in DNA: TGTGCCAGCAGCTTATACACCAGGGCCTCTGGGGCCAACGTCCTGACTTTC. V is TRBV7-2 and J is TRBJ2-6, with D perhaps matching TRBD1 (5 bases). Germline-derived CDR1 and CDR2 are SGHTA and FQGNSA. Trimming left V 2 bases short and J 0 bases short, with 11 bases between. This CDR3 has 17 residues.

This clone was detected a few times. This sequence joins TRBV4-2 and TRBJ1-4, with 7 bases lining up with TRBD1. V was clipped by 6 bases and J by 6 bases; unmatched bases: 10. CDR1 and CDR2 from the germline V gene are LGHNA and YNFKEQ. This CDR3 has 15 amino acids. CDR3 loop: CASSEAGQIHEKLFF. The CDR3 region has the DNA TGTGCCAGCAGTGAAGCGGGACAGATACATGAAAAACTGTTTTTT.

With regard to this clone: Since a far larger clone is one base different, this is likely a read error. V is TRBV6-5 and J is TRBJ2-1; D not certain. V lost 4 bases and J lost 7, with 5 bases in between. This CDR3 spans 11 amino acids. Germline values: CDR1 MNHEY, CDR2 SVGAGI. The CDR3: CASSSRNEQFF. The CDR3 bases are TGTGCCAGCAGTTCTAGAAATGAGCAGTTCTTC.

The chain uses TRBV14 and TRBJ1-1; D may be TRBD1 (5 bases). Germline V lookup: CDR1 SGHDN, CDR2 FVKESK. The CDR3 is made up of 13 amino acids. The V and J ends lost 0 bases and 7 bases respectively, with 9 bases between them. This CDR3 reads CASSQDFGGEAFF. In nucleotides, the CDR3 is TGTGCCAGCAGCCAAGATTTCGGGGGTGAAGCTTTCTTT. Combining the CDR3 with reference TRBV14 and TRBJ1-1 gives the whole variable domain EAGVTQFPSHSVIEKGQTVTLRCDPISGHDNLYWYRRVMGKEIKFLLHFVKESKQDESGMPNNRFLAERTGGTYSTLKVQPAELEDSGVYFCASSQDFGGEAFFGQGTRLTVV.

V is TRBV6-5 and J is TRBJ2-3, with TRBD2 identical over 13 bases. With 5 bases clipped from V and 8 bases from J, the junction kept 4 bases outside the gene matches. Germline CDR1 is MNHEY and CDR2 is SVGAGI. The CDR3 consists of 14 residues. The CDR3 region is CASSTSGRAGTQYF. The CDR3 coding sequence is TGTGCCAGCAGTACTAGCGGGAGGGCCGGTACGCAGTATTTT.

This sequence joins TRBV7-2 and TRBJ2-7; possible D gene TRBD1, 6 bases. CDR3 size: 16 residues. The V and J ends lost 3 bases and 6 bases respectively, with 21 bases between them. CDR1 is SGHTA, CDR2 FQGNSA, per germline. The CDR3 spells CASSFEWYELGAEQYF. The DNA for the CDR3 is TGTGCCAGCAGCTTCGAATGGTATGAATTGGGGGCCGAGCAGTACTTC.

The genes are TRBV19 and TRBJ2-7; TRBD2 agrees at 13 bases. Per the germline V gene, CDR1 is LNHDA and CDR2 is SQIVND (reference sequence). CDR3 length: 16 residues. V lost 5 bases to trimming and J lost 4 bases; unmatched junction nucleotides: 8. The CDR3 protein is CASSSRLAGGGYEQYF. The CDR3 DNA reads TGTGCCAGTAGTTCAAGACTAGCGGGAGGTGGATACGAGCAGTACTTC.

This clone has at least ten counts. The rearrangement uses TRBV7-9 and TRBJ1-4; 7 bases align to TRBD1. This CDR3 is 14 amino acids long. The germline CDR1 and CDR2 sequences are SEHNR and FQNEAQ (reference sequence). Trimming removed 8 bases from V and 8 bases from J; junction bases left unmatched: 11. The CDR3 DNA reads TGTGCCAGCGCGGTCCACCAGGGGGACGAAAAACTGTTTTTT. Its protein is CASAVHQGDEKLFF.

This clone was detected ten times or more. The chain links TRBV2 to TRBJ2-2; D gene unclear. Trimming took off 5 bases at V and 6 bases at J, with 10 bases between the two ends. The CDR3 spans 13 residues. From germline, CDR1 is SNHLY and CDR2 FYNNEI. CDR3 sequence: CASSFTVSGELFF. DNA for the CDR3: TGTGCCAGCAGTTTTACGGTCTCCGGGGAGCTGTTTTTT.

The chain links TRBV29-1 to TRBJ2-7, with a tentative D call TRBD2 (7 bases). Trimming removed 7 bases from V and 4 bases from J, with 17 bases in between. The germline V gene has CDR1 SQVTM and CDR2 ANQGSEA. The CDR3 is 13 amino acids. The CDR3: CSGGRGLRYEQYF. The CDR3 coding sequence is TGCAGCGGTGGGCGGGGGCTGCGATACGAGCAGTACTTC.

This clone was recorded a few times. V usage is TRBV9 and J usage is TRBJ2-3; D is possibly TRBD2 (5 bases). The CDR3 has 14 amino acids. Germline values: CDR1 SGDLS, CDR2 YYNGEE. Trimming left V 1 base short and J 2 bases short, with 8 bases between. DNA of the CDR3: TGTGCCAGCAGCGTAACAGCGGACACAGATACGCAGTATTTT. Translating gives CASSVTADTDTQYF.

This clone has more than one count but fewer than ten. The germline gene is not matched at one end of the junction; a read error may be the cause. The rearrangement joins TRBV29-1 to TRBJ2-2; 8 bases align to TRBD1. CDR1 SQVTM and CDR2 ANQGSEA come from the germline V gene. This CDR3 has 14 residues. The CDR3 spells CSVERTGNIGELFF. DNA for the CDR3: TGCAGCGTTGAACGGACAGGGAACATCGGGGAGCTGTTTTTT.

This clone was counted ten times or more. This CDR3 is CASSPPQGPDAGQYF. The DNA of the CDR3 is TGTGCCAGCTCTCCTCCCCAGGGGCCTGACGCTGGGCAGTACTTC. The chain joins TRBV18 to TRBJ2-7, with D maybe TRBD1 (6 bases). The germline gives CDR1 KGHSH, CDR2 LQKENI. This CDR3 has 15 residues. Between the trimmed V and J ends, which lost 6 bases and 9 bases, there was a span of 24 bases.

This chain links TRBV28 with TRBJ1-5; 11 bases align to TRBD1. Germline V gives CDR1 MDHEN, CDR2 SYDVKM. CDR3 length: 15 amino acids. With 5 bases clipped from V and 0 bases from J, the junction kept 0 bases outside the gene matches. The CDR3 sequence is CASSGTGGSNQPQHF. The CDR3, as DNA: TGTGCCAGCAGTGGGACAGGGGGTAGCAATCAGCCCCAGCATTTT.

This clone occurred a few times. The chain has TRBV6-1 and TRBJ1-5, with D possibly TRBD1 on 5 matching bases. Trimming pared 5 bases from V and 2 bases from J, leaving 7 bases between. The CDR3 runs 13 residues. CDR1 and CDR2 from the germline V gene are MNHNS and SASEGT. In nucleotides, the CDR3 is TGTGCCAGCAGTTGGGACGGCAATCAGCCCCAGCATTTT. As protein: CASSWDGNQPQHF.

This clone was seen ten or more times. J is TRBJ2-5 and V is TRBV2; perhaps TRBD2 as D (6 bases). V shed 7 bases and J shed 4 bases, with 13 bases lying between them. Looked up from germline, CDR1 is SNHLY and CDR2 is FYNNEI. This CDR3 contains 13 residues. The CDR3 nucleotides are TGTGCCAGCACCCTGCCTAGCGTAGAGACCCAGTACTTC. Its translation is CASTLPSVETQYF.

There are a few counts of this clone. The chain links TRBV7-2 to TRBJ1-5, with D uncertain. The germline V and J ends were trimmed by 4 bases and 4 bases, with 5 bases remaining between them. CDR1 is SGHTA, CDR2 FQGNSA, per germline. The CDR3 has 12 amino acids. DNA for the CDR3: TGTGCCAGCAGCTCCTGGAATCAGCCCCAGCATTTT. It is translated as CASSSWNQPQHF.

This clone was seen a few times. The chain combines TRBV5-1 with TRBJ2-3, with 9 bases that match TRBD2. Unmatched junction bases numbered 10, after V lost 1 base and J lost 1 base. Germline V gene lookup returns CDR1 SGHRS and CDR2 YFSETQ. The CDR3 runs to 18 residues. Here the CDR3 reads CASSLNGVAGVGTDTQYF. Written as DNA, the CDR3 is TGCGCCAGCAGCTTGAACGGGGTAGCGGGAGTTGGCACAGATACGCAGTATTTT.

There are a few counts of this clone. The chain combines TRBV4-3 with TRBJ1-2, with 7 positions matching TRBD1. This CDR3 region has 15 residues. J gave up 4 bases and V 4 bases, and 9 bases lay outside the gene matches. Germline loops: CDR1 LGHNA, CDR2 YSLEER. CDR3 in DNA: TGCGCCAGCAGCCGCGGGACAGACTTTTCCTATGGCTACACCTTC. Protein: CASSRGTDFSYGYTF.

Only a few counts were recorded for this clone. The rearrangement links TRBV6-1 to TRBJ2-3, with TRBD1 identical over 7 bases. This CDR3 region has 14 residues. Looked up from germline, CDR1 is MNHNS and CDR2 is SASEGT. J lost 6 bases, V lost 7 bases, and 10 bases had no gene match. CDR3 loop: CASNGQVARDTQYF. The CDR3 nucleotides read TGTGCCAGCAATGGACAGGTCGCTCGGGATACGCAGTATTTT.

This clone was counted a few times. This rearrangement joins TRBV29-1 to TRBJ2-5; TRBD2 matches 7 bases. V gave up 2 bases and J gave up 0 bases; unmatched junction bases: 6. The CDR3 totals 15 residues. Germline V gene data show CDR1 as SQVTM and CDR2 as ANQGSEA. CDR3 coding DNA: TGCAGCGTTGAAAGGCTAGCGGCGTACCAAGAGACCCAGTACTTC. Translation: CSVERLAAYQETQYF.

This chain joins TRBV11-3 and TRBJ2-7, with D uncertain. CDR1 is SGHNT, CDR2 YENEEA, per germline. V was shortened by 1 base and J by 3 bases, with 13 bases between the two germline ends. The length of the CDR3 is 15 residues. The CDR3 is CASSLGLRHHYEQYF. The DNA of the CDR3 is TGTGCCAGCAGCTTAGGATTGAGACACCACTACGAGCAGTACTTC.